Sequencing of this T cell receptor (beta chain) was carried out in a study of T cell responses to AZD1222 COVID-19 vaccine. Points from the study as a whole: It should be noted that donors were predominantly white British and more often female, and clonal diversity was possibly underestimated. Baseline testing showed seropositivity in only a handful of AZD1222 recipients.

Data came from immunoSEQ multiplex PCR; TCRdb stores just in-frame clones and leaves some out. This table holds about 150,000 clones, approximately 90% found once. The germline CDR1 and CDR2 sequences are SGHDT and YYEEEE. This CDR3 comprises 15 residues. Trimming left V 0 bases short and J 4 bases short, with 11 bases between. Comments on this clone: Its antigen is unidentified.

The chain couples TRBV5-6 to TRBJ1-3; D is perhaps TRBD1 (5 bases). Sequences were derived from peripheral blood, sampled 28 days after the second AZD1222 dose. This sequence originates from an adult who received the AZD1222 COVID-19 vaccine. CDR3 loop: CASSLAGREGNTIYF. DNA for the CDR3: TGTGCCAGCAGCTTGGCCGGCAGGGAAGGAAACACCATATATTTT. Combining the CDR3 with reference TRBV5-6 and TRBJ1-3 gives the whole variable domain DAGVTQSPTHLIKTRGQQVTLRCSPKSGHDTVSWYQQALGQGPQFIFQYYEEEERQRGNFPDRFSGHQFPNYSSELNVNALLLGDSALYLCASSLAGREGNTIYFGEGSWLTVV.